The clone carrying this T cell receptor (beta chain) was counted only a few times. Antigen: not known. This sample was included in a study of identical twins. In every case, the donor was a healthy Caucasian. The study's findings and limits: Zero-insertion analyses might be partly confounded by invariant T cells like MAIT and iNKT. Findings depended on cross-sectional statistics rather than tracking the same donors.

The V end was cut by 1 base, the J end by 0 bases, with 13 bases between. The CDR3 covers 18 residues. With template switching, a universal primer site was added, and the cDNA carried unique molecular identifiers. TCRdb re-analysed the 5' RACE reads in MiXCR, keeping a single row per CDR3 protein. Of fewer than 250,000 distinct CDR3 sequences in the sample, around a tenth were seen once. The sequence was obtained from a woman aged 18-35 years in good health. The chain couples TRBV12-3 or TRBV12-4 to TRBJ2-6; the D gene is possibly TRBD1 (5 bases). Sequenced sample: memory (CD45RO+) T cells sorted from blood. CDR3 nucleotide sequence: TGTGCCAGCAGTTTAGGCCAGGGAAGCTCCTCTGGGGCCAACGTCCTGACTTTC. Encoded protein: CASSLGQGSSSGANVLTF.